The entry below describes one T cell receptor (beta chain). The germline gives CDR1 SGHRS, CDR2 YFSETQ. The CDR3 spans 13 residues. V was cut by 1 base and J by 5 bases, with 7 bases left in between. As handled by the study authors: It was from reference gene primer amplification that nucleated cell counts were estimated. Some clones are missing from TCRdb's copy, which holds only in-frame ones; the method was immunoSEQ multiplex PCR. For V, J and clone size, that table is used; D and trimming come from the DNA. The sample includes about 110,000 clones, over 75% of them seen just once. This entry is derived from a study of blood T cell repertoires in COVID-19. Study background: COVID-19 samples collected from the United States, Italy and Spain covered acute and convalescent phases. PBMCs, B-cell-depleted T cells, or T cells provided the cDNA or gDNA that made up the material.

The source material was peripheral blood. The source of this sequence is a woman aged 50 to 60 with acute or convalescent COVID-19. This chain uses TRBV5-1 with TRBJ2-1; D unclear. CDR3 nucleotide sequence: TGCGCCAGCAGCTTGTCGCGGCACAATGAGCAGTTCTTC. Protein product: CASSLSRHNEQFF. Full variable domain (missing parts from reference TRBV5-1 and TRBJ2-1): KAGVTQTPRYLIKTRGQQVTLSCSPISGHRSVSWYQQTPGQGLQFLFEYFSETQRNKGNFPGRFSGRQFSNSRSEMNVSTLELGDSALYLCASSLSRHNEQFFGPGTRLTVL.